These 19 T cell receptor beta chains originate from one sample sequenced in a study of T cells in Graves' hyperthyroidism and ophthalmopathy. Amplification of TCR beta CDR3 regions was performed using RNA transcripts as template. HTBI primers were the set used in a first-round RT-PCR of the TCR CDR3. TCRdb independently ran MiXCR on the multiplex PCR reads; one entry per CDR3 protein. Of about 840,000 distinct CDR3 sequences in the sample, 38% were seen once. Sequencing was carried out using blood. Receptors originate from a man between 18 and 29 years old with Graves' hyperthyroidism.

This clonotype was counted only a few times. CDR3 DNA: TGTGCCAGCAGCTTAGTGGGGACTAGCGGGTATACCTACGAGCAGTACTTC. Its translation is CASSLVGTSGYTYEQYF. This chain links TRBV7-2 with TRBJ2-7; TRBD2 matches at 12 bases. The CDR3 sequence is 17 residues long. Germline V gene lookup returns CDR1 SGHTA and CDR2 FQGNSA. The trim removed 1 base at V and 2 bases at J, leaving 6 bases unmatched.

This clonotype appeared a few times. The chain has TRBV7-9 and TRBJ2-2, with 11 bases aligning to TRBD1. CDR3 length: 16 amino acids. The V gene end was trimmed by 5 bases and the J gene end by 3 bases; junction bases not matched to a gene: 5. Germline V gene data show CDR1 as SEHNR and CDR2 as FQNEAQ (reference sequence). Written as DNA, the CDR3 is TGTGCCAGCAGCCGCGGACAGGGGGCTTACACCGGGGAGCTGTTTTTT. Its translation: CASSRGQGAYTGELFF.

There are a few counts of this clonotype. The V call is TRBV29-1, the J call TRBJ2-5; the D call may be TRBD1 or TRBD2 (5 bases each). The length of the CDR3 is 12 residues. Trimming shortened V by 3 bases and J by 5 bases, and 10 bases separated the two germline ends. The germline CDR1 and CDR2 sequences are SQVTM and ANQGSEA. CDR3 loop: CSVEGDRETQYF. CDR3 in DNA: TGCAGCGTTGAGGGGGACCGGGAGACCCAGTACTTC.

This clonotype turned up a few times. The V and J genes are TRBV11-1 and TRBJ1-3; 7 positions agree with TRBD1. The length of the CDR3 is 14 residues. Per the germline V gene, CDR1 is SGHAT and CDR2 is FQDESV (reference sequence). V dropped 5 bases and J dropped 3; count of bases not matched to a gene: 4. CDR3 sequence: CASSRQGDGNTIYF. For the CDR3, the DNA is TGTGCCAGCAGCCGACAGGGCGATGGAAACACCATATATTTT.

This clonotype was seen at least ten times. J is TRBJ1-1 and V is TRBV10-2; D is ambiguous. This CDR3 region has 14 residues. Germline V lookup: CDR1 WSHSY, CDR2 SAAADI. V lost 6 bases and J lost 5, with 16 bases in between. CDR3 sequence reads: CASRPMLGRTEAFF. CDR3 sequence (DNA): TGCGCCAGCAGACCGATGCTAGGGAGGACTGAAGCTTTCTTT.

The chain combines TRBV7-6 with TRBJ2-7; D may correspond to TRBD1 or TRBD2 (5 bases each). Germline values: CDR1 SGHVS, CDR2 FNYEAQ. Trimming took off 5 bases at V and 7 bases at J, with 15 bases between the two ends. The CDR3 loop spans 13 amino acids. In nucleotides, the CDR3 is TGTGCCAGCAGCCAAGAGGGGCCGGGGGAGCAGTACTTC. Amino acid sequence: CASSQEGPGEQYF.

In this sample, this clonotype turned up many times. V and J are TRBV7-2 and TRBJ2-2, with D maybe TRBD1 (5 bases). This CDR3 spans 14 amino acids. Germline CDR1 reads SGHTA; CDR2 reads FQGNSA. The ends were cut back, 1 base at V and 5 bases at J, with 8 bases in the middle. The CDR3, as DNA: TGTGCCAGCAGCTTAGGGACATGGACCGGGGAGCTGTTTTTT. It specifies CASSLGTWTGELFF.

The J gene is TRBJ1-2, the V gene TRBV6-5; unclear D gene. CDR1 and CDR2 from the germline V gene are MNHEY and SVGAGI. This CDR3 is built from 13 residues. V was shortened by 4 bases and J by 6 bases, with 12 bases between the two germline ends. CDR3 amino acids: CASSLAIDHGYTF. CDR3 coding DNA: TGTGCCAGCAGTTTGGCCATAGATCATGGCTACACCTTC.

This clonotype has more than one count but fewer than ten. The CDR3 nucleotides are TGCGCCAGCAGCCCAGCGATAGGCGGGCCCCAGCATTTT. It codes for CASSPAIGGPQHF. The chain is built from TRBV4-3 and TRBJ1-5; the D is unclear. Trimming shortened V by 4 bases and J by 9 bases, and 13 bases separated the two germline ends. From germline, CDR1 is LGHNA and CDR2 YSLEER. The CDR3 runs 13 residues.

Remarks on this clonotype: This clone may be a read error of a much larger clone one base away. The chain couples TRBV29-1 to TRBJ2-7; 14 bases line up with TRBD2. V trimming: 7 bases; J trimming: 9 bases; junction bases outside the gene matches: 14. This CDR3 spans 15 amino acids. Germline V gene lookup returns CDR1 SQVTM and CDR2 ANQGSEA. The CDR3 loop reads CSAKPGLAGAEGQYF. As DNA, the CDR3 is TGCAGCGCCAAACCGGGACTAGCGGGAGCTGAGGGGCAGTACTTC.

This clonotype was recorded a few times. This CDR3 is CASSFIGRNEQYF. The CDR3 bases are TGTGCCAGCAGTTTCATCGGGAGGAACGAGCAGTACTTC. V gene TRBV12-3 or TRBV12-4 combines with J gene TRBJ2-7; 7 bases are a match to TRBD2. The CDR3 is made up of 13 amino acids. Trimming cost V 3 bases and J 5 bases; bases outside gene matches: 4.

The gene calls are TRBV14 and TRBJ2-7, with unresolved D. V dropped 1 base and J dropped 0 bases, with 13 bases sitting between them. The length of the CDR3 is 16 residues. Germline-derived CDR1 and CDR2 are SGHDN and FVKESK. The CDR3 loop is CASSQGSSSSSYEQYF. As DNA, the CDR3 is TGTGCCAGCAGCCAAGGCAGTTCATCGAGCTCCTACGAGCAGTACTTC.

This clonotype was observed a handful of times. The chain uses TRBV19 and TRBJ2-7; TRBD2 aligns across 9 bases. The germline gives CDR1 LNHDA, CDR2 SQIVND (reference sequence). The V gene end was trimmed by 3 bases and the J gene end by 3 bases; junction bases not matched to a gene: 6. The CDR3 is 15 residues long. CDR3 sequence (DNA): TGTGCCAGTAGTATGGGTAGCGGGAGTATCTACGAGCAGTACTTC. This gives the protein CASSMGSGSIYEQYF.

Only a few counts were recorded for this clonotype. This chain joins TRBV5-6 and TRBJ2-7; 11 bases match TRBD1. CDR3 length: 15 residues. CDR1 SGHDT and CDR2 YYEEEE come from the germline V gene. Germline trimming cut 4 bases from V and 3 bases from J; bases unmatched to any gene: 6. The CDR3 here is CASSKPGQGDYEQYF. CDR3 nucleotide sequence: TGTGCCAGCAGCAAACCGGGACAGGGGGACTACGAGCAGTACTTC.

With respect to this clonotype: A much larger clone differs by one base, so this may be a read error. CDR3 nucleotides: TGTGCCACCGGCAGACTAAGGGGGAAGTTCACTGAAGCTTTCTTT. Amino acid sequence: CATGRLRGKFTEAFF. The gene calls are TRBV15 and TRBJ1-1; D might be TRBD1 (6 bases). CDR1 is LNHNV, CDR2 YYDKDF, per germline (reference sequence). CDR3 size: 15 residues.

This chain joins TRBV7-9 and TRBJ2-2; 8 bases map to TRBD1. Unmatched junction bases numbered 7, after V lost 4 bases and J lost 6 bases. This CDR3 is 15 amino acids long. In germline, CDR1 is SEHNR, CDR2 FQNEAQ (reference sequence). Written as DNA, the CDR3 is TGTGCCAGCAGCTCATCGGACAGGGTTCCCGGGGAGCTGTTTTTT. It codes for CASSSSDRVPGELFF.

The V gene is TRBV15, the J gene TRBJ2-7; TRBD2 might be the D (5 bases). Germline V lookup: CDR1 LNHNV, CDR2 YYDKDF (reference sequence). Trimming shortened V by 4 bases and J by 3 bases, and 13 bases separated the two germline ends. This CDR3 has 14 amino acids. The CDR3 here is CATSKHLRVYEQYF. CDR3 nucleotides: TGTGCCACCAGCAAACACCTGAGGGTCTACGAGCAGTACTTC.

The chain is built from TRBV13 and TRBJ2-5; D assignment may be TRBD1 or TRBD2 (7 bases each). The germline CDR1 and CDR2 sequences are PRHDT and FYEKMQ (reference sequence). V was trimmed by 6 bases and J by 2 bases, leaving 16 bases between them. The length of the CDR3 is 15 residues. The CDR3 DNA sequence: TGTGCCAGCAGATCTCTCAGGGGGGGGCAAGAGACCCAGTACTTC. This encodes CASRSLRGGQETQYF.

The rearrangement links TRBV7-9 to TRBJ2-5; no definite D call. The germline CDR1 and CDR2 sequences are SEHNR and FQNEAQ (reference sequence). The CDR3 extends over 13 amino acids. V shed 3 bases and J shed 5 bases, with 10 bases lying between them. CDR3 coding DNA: TGTGCCAGCAGCTTCACGGCCGGGGAGACCCAGTACTTC. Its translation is CASSFTAGETQYF. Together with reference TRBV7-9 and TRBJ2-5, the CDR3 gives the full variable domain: DTGVSQNPRHKITKRGQNVTFRCDPISEHNRLYWYRQTLGQGPEFLTYFQNEAQLEKSRLLSDRFSAERPKGSFSTLEIQRTEQGDSAMYLCASSFTAGETQYFGPGTRLLVL.